The rows below give T cell receptor beta chains drawn from one sample of a study of blood T cells in healthy people across ages. TCRdb itself ran the 5' RACE reads through MiXCR, one entry per CDR3 protein. The sample lists fewer than 700,000 distinct CDR3 sequences, roughly 41% seen once, with 30% in the top ten. The sample comprised blood. These receptors all stem from a man older than 75 in good health. Both conserved end residues are part of each CDR3. D genes are given only for firm matches. Clone size is shown for a subset of rows, as once, few, many or a class of expanded clone.

TRBV28,TRBJ2-7,TRBD2,.,TGTGCCAGCAGATCTACCGGGACTAGGGGCGGGGAGCAGTACTTC,CASRSTGTRGGEQYF
TRBV20-1,TRBJ1-5,.,.,TGCAGTGCCACTGTAAGTGAGGGCTATCAGCCCCAGCATTTT,CSATVSEGYQPQHF
TRBV29-1,TRBJ2-4,.,few,TGCAGCGTTGCAACGCGGGGCCTCAATGAGCAGTACTTC,CSVATRGLNEQYF
TRBV7-6,TRBJ2-7,TRBD1,.,TGTGCCAGCAGCCCCATGACAGGGACCTCCTACGAGCAGTACTTC,CASSPMTGTSYEQYF
TRBV20-1,TRBJ2-7,.,.,TGCAGTGCTGGCGATACCGGGTCAGGGATCCACGAGCAGTACTTC,CSAGDTGSGIHEQYF
TRBV11-3,TRBJ2-1,TRBD2,.,TGTGCCAGCAGCGGTGGTAGCGGGGGTCTCTACAATGAGCAGTTCTTC,CASSGGSGGLYNEQFF
TRBV5-6,TRBJ2-7,TRBD1,.,TGTGCCAGCAGCTTGTTGTCCGGGACAGGGTACGAGCAGTACTTC,CASSLLSGTGYEQYF
TRBV13,TRBJ2-7,TRBD1,.,TGTGCCAGCAGCTTAGTTCAGGGGGCTGGTGAGCAGTACTTC,CASSLVQGAGEQYF
TRBV7-8,TRBJ2-7,.,.,TGTGCCAGCACCCCCATCCGGGGCTACGAGCAGTACTTC,CASTPIRGYEQYF
TRBV7-7,TRBJ2-7,.,once,TGTGCTAGCAGCTCGAAGGCGGGGAATTACGAGCAGTACTTC,CASSSKAGNYEQYF